One sample yielded the 8 T cell receptor beta chains listed below, sequenced in a study of cytomegalovirus exposure and HLA in healthy donors. Sequenced by immunoSEQ multiplex PCR; TCRdb stores in-frame clones only, minus some. The table lists about 280,000 clones, more than 75% of them singletons, with about 0.85% in the top ten. Input material: PBMCs. The receptors were sampled from a young woman in good health and CMV-seronegative.

The chain has TRBV2 and TRBJ1-4; 10 bases are a match to TRBD1. The CDR3 runs 14 residues. The germline gives CDR1 SNHLY, CDR2 FYNNEI. V lost 7 bases, J lost 7 bases, and 6 bases stayed unmatched. Here the CDR3 reads CASNRQGAREKLFF. The CDR3 bases are TGTGCCAGCAATCGACAGGGGGCGCGTGAAAAACTGTTTTTT. The whole variable domain, filled in from reference TRBV2 and TRBJ1-4, reads EPEVTQTPSHQVTQMGQEVILRCVPISNHLYFYWYRQILGQKVEFLVSFYNNEISEKSEIFDDQFSVERPDGSNFTLKIRSTKLEDSAMYFCASNRQGAREKLFFGSGTQLSVL.

The rearrangement joins TRBV11-2 to TRBJ2-7, with 12 bases fitting TRBD2. Germline V gives CDR1 SGHAT, CDR2 FQNNGV. V trimming: 5 bases; J trimming: 6 bases; junction bases outside the gene matches: 5. CDR3 length equals 14 residues. Written as DNA, the CDR3 is TGTGCCAGCAGCCATACTAGCGGGAGGCCCGAGCAGTACTTC. This gives the protein CASSHTSGRPEQYF. Full variable domain (outside the CDR3, taken from reference TRBV11-2 and TRBJ2-7): EAGVAQSPRYKIIEKRQSVAFWCNPISGHATLYWYQQILGQGPKLLIQFQNNGVVDDSQLPKDRFSAERLKGVDSTLKIQPAKLEDSAVYLCASSHTSGRPEQYFGPGTRLTVT.

V is TRBV11-2 and J is TRBJ1-4; D uncertain. V lost 5 bases to trimming and J lost 5 bases, with 12 bases between them. The germline gives CDR1 SGHAT, CDR2 FQNNGV. This CDR3 has 14 amino acids. The CDR3 sequence: CASSPRPGNEKLFF. CDR3 nucleotides: TGTGCCAGCAGCCCGCGCCCGGGAAATGAAAAACTGTTTTTT.

This chain links TRBV5-1 with TRBJ2-7; D might be TRBD2 (6 bases). The CDR3 totals 12 residues. Looked up from germline, CDR1 is SGHRS and CDR2 is YFSETQ. V was trimmed by 7 bases and J by 4 bases, leaving 12 bases between them. CDR3 sequence reads: CASRGTNYEQYF. The DNA of the CDR3 is TGCGCCAGCCGCGGGACGAATTACGAGCAGTACTTC.

This CDR3 reads CASSQSPIVAAGRSYEQYF. The CDR3, as DNA: TGCGCCAGCAGCCAATCCCCGATCGTGGCCGCGGGGCGCTCCTACGAGCAGTACTTC. The rearrangement uses TRBV4-1 and TRBJ2-7, with D perhaps matching TRBD2 (6 bases). V lost 2 bases and J 0 bases, leaving 23 bases between the germline ends. The germline gives CDR1 MGHRA, CDR2 YSYEKL. This CDR3 spans 19 amino acids.

The CDR3 coding sequence is TGTGCCAGCAGCTTACCTGCAAGCGGGAGTTCCTACGAGCAGTACTTC. The encoded protein is CASSLPASGSSYEQYF. The gene calls are TRBV7-6 and TRBJ2-7; 8 positions match TRBD2. Trimming at V came to 2 bases and at J to 1 base, leaving 7 bases not matched to a gene. Per the germline V gene, CDR1 is SGHVS and CDR2 is FNYEAQ. The CDR3 consists of 16 residues.

The gene calls are TRBV19 and TRBJ1-4; 7 positions agree with TRBD1. The CDR3 has 14 residues. V trimming: 3 bases; J trimming: 4 bases; junction bases outside the gene matches: 2. The germline V gene encodes CDR1 LNHDA and CDR2 SQIVND (reference sequence). In nucleotides, the CDR3 is TGTGCCAGTAGTATGACAGGGAGTAATGAAAAACTGTTTTTT. Amino acid sequence: CASSMTGSNEKLFF.

The chain is built from TRBV7-6 and TRBJ2-5, with D possibly being TRBD1 (6 bases). The CDR3 spans 16 residues. From germline, CDR1 is SGHVS and CDR2 FNYEAQ. V was cut by 5 bases and J by 7 bases, with 23 bases left in between. CDR3 sequence (DNA): TGTGCCAGCAGCCAACCCTCCCAGGGGCCGCTTGTGACCCAGTACTTC. It yields the protein CASSQPSQGPLVTQYF.